This TCR beta chain was sequenced for a study of blood T cell repertoires in COVID-19. The assay was immunoSEQ multiplex PCR, and TCRdb's table has in-frame clones only and misses some. The repertoire has some 230,000 clones, roughly 89% of them found once; the top ten carry around 2.2%. The source material was peripheral blood. The sequence derives from a man aged 25-45 years who had recovered from COVID-19.

The DNA of the CDR3 is TGTGCCAGAAAGGGAGGGAACACCGGGGAGCTGTTTTTT. The encoded protein is CARKGGNTGELFF. The J gene is TRBJ2-2, the V gene TRBV5-3, with D perhaps matching TRBD2 (6 bases). TRBV5-3 is annotated as an ORF whose role is uncertain. This CDR3 region has 13 residues. Trimming stripped 6 bases from V and 1 base from J, with 7 bases between.